The present entry profiles one T cell receptor (beta chain) with its context. Sample-barcoded 5' priming and a J-beta primer mix drove a second PCR of roughly 6 to 12 cycles. Per sample, CDR3-containing paired-end reads numbered at least 2.5 million. Each CDR3 protein gets one entry after TCRdb re-called the 5' RACE reads with MiXCR. The sample yields approximately 1,000,000 distinct CDR3 sequences, around 43% seen once. Healthy Caucasian individuals from Russia aged roughly 6 to 95 served as donors. The data stem from a study of blood T cells in healthy people across ages. Germline lookup yields CDR1 DFQATT and CDR2 SNEGSKA (reference sequence). Trimming cost V 3 bases and J 8 bases; bases outside gene matches: 9. The CDR3 runs 14 residues.

The chain has TRBV20-1 and TRBJ2-1, with 8 positions matching TRBD2. The sample consisted of blood. This receptor was taken from an older woman in good health. Written as DNA, the CDR3 is TGCAGTGCTAGTTCAGCGGGAGTTGACGATGAGCAGTTCTTC. Translating gives CSASSAGVDDEQFF.